This T cell receptor (beta chain) emerged from a study of T cells after posttransplantation cyclophosphamide. Looked up from germline, CDR1 is SGHDN and CDR2 is FVKESK. This CDR3 region has 23 residues. Germline trimming cut 0 bases from V and 0 bases from J; bases unmatched to any gene: 21. Generated by immunoSEQ multiplex PCR, the TCRdb table keeps only in-frame clones and is missing some. This repertoire lists around 34,000 clones without singletons; approximately 2.4% sits in the top ten. The chain recombines TRBV14 with TRBJ1-5, with 9 bases identical to TRBD1. The clonotype comes from a man aged 50 or older in good health, CMV-negative, and a related stem cell transplant donor. The sample consisted of PBMCs. The CDR3 here is CASSQDYEQGQGTRWRSNQPQHF. The CDR3, as DNA: TGTGCCAGCAGCCAAGATTATGAACAAGGACAGGGGACACGTTGGCGTAGCAATCAGCCCCAGCATTTT.